These T cell receptor beta chains were read from a single sample in a study of relationships among human T cell subsets. TCRdb analysed the multiplex PCR reads with MiXCR anew, one entry per CDR3 protein. Of roughly 7,400 distinct CDR3 sequences listed, around 64% are singletons. The sequenced sample consisted of naive and transitional (CD45RA+) T cells sorted from blood. Source of these receptors: a man aged 35 to 55 in good health. Both conserved end residues are part of each CDR3. The D gene is left open where the match is weak. Where a row states a size, it is once, few, many or the class of an expanded clone; other rows omit it.

V gene	clone size	D gene	J gene	CDR3 protein	CDR3 DNA
TRBV7-2	.	.	TRBJ1-5	CASSLGTLQPQHF	TGTGCCAGCAGCTTAGGGACTCTTCAGCCCCAGCATTTT
TRBV27	.	.	TRBJ1-1	CASSLMGGNTEAFF	TGTGCCAGCAGCTTGATGGGGGGGAACACTGAAGCTTTCTTT
TRBV28	.	.	TRBJ2-1	CASSLIASGEDNEQFF	TGTGCCAGCAGTTTAATCGCGTCGGGTGAGGACAATGAGCAGTTCTTC
TRBV18	few	TRBD2	TRBJ2-7	CASSPGGAGGHYEQYF	TGTGCCAGCTCACCAGGGGGAGCGGGAGGGCACTACGAGCAGTACTTC
TRBV6-5	.	.	TRBJ2-7	CASSASTGGSHEQYF	TGTGCCAGCAGCGCTTCGACGGGTGGTTCCCACGAGCAGTACTTC
TRBV20-1	few	.	TRBJ2-5	CSQEQEGILQETQYF	TGCAGCCAGGAGCAGGAGGGCATCCTCCAAGAGACCCAGTACTTC
TRBV6-5	.	TRBD2	TRBJ2-1	CASRLTRLADNEQFF	TGTGCCAGCAGGCTTACCCGACTAGCGGACAATGAGCAGTTCTTC
TRBV12-3/TRBV12-4	.	.	TRBJ2-1	CASSLVQSNEQFF	TGTGCCAGCAGTTTAGTTCAAAGCAATGAGCAGTTCTTC
TRBV9	.	.	TRBJ1-6	CASSSSNSPLHF	TGTGCCAGCAGCTCTTCGAATTCACCCCTCCACTTT
TRBV12-3/TRBV12-4	.	.	TRBJ2-1	CASSLDGGPYNEQFF	TGTGCCAGCAGTTTAGATGGGGGCCCCTACAATGAGCAGTTCTTC
TRBV7-3	few	TRBD2	TRBJ2-1	CASSLNLGRDKEQFF	TGTGCCAGCAGCTTAAACCTTGGGAGGGATAAGGAGCAGTTCTTC
TRBV7-3	.	.	TRBJ1-2	CASSLIGSRGYTF	TGTGCCAGCAGCTTAATCGGCTCGAGAGGCTACACCTTC
TRBV5-3	few	.	TRBJ1-1	CARRPDFF	TGTGCCAGAAGACCGGATTTCTTT
TRBV28	.	TRBD2	TRBJ2-7	CASRGPGLAPEQYF	TGTGCCAGCAGGGGCCCGGGACTAGCCCCCGAGCAGTACTTC
TRBV29-1	.	.	TRBJ2-7	CSVELAGGNEQYF	TGCAGCGTTGAACTTGCAGGGGGGAACGAGCAGTACTTC
TRBV7-7	.	TRBD2	TRBJ2-2	CASSLEPGGSGELFF	TGTGCTAGCAGCTTAGAGCCGGGAGGGTCCGGGGAGCTGTTTTTT
TRBV28	.	.	TRBJ2-7	CASSLSGWAYEQYF	TGTGCCAGCAGTTTATCGGGGTGGGCCTACGAGCAGTACTTC
TRBV5-1	.	.	TRBJ2-3	CASSDSQSGDPQGTQYF	TGCGCCAGCAGCGACTCTCAGAGCGGGGACCCACAGGGGACGCAGTATTTT
TRBV11-2	.	.	TRBJ2-1	CASSLARGAYNEQFF	TGTGCCAGCAGCTTAGCACGAGGGGCCTACAATGAGCAGTTCTTC